A selection of T cell receptor beta chains follows, all from one sample in a study of beta chain features in type 1 diabetes. The assay was immunoSEQ multiplex PCR, and TCRdb's table has in-frame clones only and misses some. The sample shows about 700,000 clones, around an eighth of them seen only once. The sequencing sample was made of naive CD4+ T cells from blood. The origin of the receptors is a man in his late teens or twenties with type 1 diabetes. Both conserved end residues are part of each CDR3. A D gene is named only where the DNA matches it firmly. Rows may omit the clone size; those that give it use once, few, many or a size class.

>TRBJ1-2|TRBV10-3|.|.
TGTGCCATCGGGTCTAACTATGGCTACACCTTC
CAIGSNYGYTF
>TRBJ2-3|TRBV4-2|.|.
TGTGCCAGCAGCCAAGACATTACGCAGTATTTT
CASSQDITQYF
>TRBJ2-1|TRBV29-1|.|.
TGCAGCGGCAGACTAGAAAATGAGCAGTTCTTC
CSGRLENEQFF
>TRBJ2-2|TRBV10-3|.|.
TGTGCCATCAGTGACGTTCTGGGCTCACACACCGGGGAGCTGTTTTTT
CAISDVLGSHTGELFF
>TRBJ1-1|TRBV7-9|.|.
TGTGCCAGCAGTTCCAGGTCGACGACGACTGAAGCTTTCTTT
CASSSRSTTTEAFF
>TRBJ2-2|TRBV28|few|.
TGTGCCAGCAGTTTAGCGACTCCGAACACCGGGGAGCTGTTTTTT
CASSLATPNTGELFF
>TRBJ1-6|TRBV18|.|.
TGTGCCAGCTCACCTCTACTCTCAAGGGATAATTCACCCCTCCACTTT
CASSPLLSRDNSPLHF
>TRBJ2-1|TRBV10-3|few|TRBD2
TGTGCCATCAGTGAGGACCGAGCGGGGCCAACCTACAATGAGCAGTTCTTC
CAISEDRAGPTYNEQFF
>TRBJ1-1|TRBV19|few|TRBD1
TGTGCCAGTAGTGAGATGTTTGGGACAGACTCTGAAGCTTTCTTT
CASSEMFGTDSEAFF
>TRBJ2-1|TRBV7-9|.|.
TGTGCCAGCAGCTTAGCTACTAGCTCCCTTAGTGAGCAGTTCTTC
CASSLATSSLSEQFF
>TRBJ2-2|TRBV6-5|few|.
TGTGCCAGCAGTTACCTAAACACCGGGGAGCTGTTTTTT
CASSYLNTGELFF
>TRBJ1-2|TRBV7-6|few|.
TGTGCCAGCAGCTTAGAGACAGCCTCCTATGGCTACACCTTC
CASSLETASYGYTF
>TRBJ2-7|TRBV6-5|.|TRBD1
TGTGCCAGCAGCCGGGACAGGGGGCTGTACGAGCAGTACTTC
CASSRDRGLYEQYF
>TRBJ2-7|TRBV7-9|.|.
TGTGCCAGCAGCTTTGTCGGCGAGCAGTACTTC
CASSFVGEQYF
>TRBJ2-7|TRBV5-6|.|.
TGTGCCAGCAGCCCCCGGGACACCTACGAGCAGTACTTC
CASSPRDTYEQYF
>TRBJ1-6|TRBV15|.|.
TGTGCCACCAGCAGAGATAAGGGGACACCCCTCCACTTT
CATSRDKGTPLHF
>TRBJ1-5|TRBV4-2|few|TRBD1
TGTGCCAGCAGCCAAGATCGACAGGGTCGTTATAGCAATCAGCCCCAGCATTTT
CASSQDRQGRYSNQPQHF
>TRBJ2-5|TRBV29-1|.|TRBD2
TGCAGCGTTGTCTACCTAGCGGGGAGGGAGACCCAGTACTTC
CSVVYLAGRETQYF
>TRBJ1-1|TRBV7-2|few|.
TGTGCCAGCAGCTTAGGACACCAGAACACTGAAGCTTTCTTT
CASSLGHQNTEAFF
>TRBJ2-1|TRBV6-1|few|TRBD1
TGTGCCAGCAGTGAACTGCCGGGACAGGGCGTCAATGAGCAGTTCTTC
CASSELPGQGVNEQFF
>TRBJ2-7|TRBV9|.|.
TGTGCCAGCAGCCCTTCTTTACAGGTGGGGCACGAGCAGTACTTC
CASSPSLQVGHEQYF
>TRBJ2-3|TRBV9|.|TRBD1
TGTGCCAGCAGCGTTCGATCCAGACAGGGGGTCACAGATACGCAGTATTTT
CASSVRSRQGVTDTQYF
>TRBJ2-3|TRBV2|.|.
TGTGCCAGCACCGTCCCGGACCCAGATACGCAGTATTTT
CASTVPDPDTQYF
>TRBJ1-1|TRBV6-5|.|TRBD1
TGTGCCAGCAGTTCCCTAACAGGGGGCGGCACTGAAGCTTTCTTT
CASSSLTGGGTEAFF
>TRBJ2-7|TRBV7-9|.|.
TGTGCCAGCAGCCATGGTCAGGTCCGCGAGCAGTACTTC
CASSHGQVREQYF
>TRBJ2-7|TRBV5-4|.|.
TGTGCCAGCAGCCACTCAGGACAGAGGCAAAGCTCCTACGAGCAGTACTTC
CASSHSGQRQSSYEQYF
>TRBJ1-4|TRBV15|.|.
TGTGCCACCAGCACCTCCGGAGGAAGCCGTGAAAAACTGTTTTTT
CATSTSGGSREKLFF
>TRBJ2-1|TRBV12-5|.|.
TGTGCTAGTGGTGTGACGGGGCTGGGGCGAGGTGATGAGCAGTTCTTC
CASGVTGLGRGDEQFF
>TRBJ2-3|TRBV7-2|few|.
TGTGCCAGCAGCTTAGGGCACTACACAGATACGCAGTATTTT
CASSLGHYTDTQYF
>TRBJ2-4|TRBV5-1|.|TRBD1
TGCGCCAGCAGCCCAGGACAGGATCTCAACATTCAGTACTTC
CASSPGQDLNIQYF
>TRBJ2-2|TRBV30|few|.
TGTGCCTGGGGTCGACACCTTAACACCGGGGAGCTGTTTTTT
CAWGRHLNTGELFF
>TRBJ2-7|TRBV29-1|.|.
TGCAGCGTTGAAGTGTCGACAGGTTTTCTATCCTACGAGCAGTACTTC
CSVEVSTGFLSYEQYF
>TRBJ2-2|TRBV25-1|few|TRBD1
TGTGCCAGCAGTGCCCGGACAGGAAGCAACACCGGGGAGCTGTTTTTT
CASSARTGSNTGELFF
>TRBJ2-2|TRBV6-5|few|.
TGTGCCAGCAGTAGGGACAGACTGGGAGGTCGGTTTTTT
CASSRDRLGGRFF
>TRBJ1-2|TRBV16|.|.
TGTGCCAGCAGCCCCGACTTCAACTATGGCTACACCTTC
CASSPDFNYGYTF
>TRBJ1-1|TRBV5-1|.|.
TGCGCCAGCAGCTTGGGACAGGCGAACACTGAAGCTTTCTTT
CASSLGQANTEAFF
>TRBJ1-1|TRBV30|.|.
TGTGCCTGGAATCAGGGAACTCGGAACACTGAAGCTTTCTTT
CAWNQGTRNTEAFF
>TRBJ2-2|TRBV25-1|few|TRBD1
TGTGCCAGCAGTGCCGGGACAGGGACCGGGGAGCTGTTTTTT
CASSAGTGTGELFF
>TRBJ1-4|TRBV7-6|.|.
TGTGCCAGCAGCTTAAGGACTAATGAAAAACTGTTTTTT
CASSLRTNEKLFF
>TRBJ2-5|TRBV29-1|.|.
TGCAGCTTTGGGGGTGTAGAGGGGGAGACCCAGTACTTC
CSFGGVEGETQYF
>TRBJ2-6|TRBV29-1|few|.
TGCAGCGTTGGACAACAAGCGGCTGGGGCCAACGTCCTGACTTTC
CSVGQQAAGANVLTF
>TRBJ2-7|TRBV28|.|.
TGTGCCAGCAGTCAGACAGCGTTCTCCTACGAGCAGTACTTC
CASSQTAFSYEQYF
>TRBJ2-7|TRBV2|.|.
TGTGCCAGCAGTGAACAGGGTGACACTTACGAGCAGTACTTC
CASSEQGDTYEQYF